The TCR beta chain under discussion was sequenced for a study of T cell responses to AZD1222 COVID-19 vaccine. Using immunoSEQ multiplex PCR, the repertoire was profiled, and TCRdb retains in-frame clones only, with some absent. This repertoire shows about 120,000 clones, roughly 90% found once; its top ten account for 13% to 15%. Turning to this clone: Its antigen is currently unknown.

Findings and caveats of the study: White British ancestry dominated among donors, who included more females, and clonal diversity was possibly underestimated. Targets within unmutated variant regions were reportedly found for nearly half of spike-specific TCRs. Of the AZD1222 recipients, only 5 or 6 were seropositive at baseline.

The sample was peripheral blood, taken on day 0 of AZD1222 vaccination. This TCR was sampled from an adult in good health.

The CDR3 sequence: CASSQWTGTYEQYF. The CDR3 DNA reads as TGCGCCAGCAGCCAATGGACAGGGACCTACGAGCAGTACTTC. V and J are TRBV4-1 and TRBJ2-7; 8 bases are shared with TRBD1. Losses at the gene ends were 2 bases for V and 2 bases for J; bases not matched to a gene: 2. The CDR3 sequence is 14 residues long. The V gene's germline CDR1 is MGHRA and CDR2 YSYEKL.